The following is a T cell receptor (beta chain) sequence with its context. This CDR3 spans 14 amino acids. The V gene lost 6 bases and the J gene lost 3 bases, with 14 bases spanning the gap. The sample belongs to a study of T cell repertoires in cytomegalovirus infection. TCRdb reanalysed the reads using MiXCR and keeps one entry per CDR3 protein. The sample has approximately 180,000 distinct CDR3 sequences, approximately 20% seen once. The specimen sequenced was PBMCs. The chain employs TRBV12-3 or TRBV12-4 and TRBJ1-2; possible D gene TRBD1, 5 bases. The clonotype was recovered from a human donor in good health (CMV status not recorded). Some clones in this sample may be carry-over from other donors' samples. The CDR3 is CASRGTAPHYGYTF. DNA of the CDR3: TGTGCCAGCAGGGGGACCGCGCCTCACTATGGCTACACCTTC.